The sequence of this TCR beta chain was determined in a study of T cells after yellow fever vaccination. Study results and limitations: Some clonotypes, a small share, were shared between CD4 and CD8 compartments. FACS-sorted repertoires could contain abundant clonotypes contaminating from the bulk population. Primary-vaccination clones mostly resurfaced post-booster (approximately 96% CD4, roughly 87% CD8).

Template switching by 5'RACE produced TCR cDNA, adding a universal primer site and UMIs. TCRdb called the 5' RACE reads again in MiXCR, with one record for every CDR3 protein. The sample includes 320,000 or so distinct CDR3 sequences, roughly 8% seen only once; the top ten take 17%. This clonotype was seen a few times. Its antigen is unidentified. V lost 10 bases, J lost 1 base, and 1 base stayed unmatched. Per the germline V gene, CDR1 is MDHEN and CDR2 is SYDVKM. The CDR3 consists of 12 residues. The TCR sequence derives from a man aged 18 to 30 who received the YFV17D yellow fever vaccine. The starting material was PBMCs, obtained around 45 days after the first yellow fever vaccination. The V and J genes are TRBV28 and TRBJ2-1; 7 bases line up with TRBD2. The CDR3 here is CATRGSYNEQFF. The CDR3 DNA reads as TGTGCCACGCGGGGGTCCTACAATGAGCAGTTCTTC.